The 11 T cell receptor beta chains reported below all come from one sample, sequenced in a study of neoadjuvant anti-PD-1 for oral cavity cancer. Some clones are missing from TCRdb's copy, which holds only in-frame ones; the method was immunoSEQ multiplex PCR. The profile shows some 66,000 clones, approximately 82% of them singletons. Here the sequenced sample was PBMCs, taken before nivolumab (anti-PD-1) treatment. Receptors originate from a person aged 40 to 85 with oral cavity squamous cell carcinoma.

The chain uses TRBV5-1 and TRBJ2-7, with D maybe TRBD2 (5 bases). Between the trimmed V and J ends, which lost 4 bases and 1 base, there was a span of 12 bases. Germline CDR1 SGHRS, CDR2 YFSETQ. This CDR3 comprises 14 residues. The CDR3 region is CASSQDWASYEQYF. As DNA, the CDR3 is TGCGCCAGCAGCCAGGACTGGGCTTCCTACGAGCAGTACTTC.

This clone was counted once. V is TRBV27 and J is TRBJ1-5, with 9 bases that match TRBD1. The CDR3 has 15 residues. Germline lookup yields CDR1 MNHEY and CDR2 SMNVEV (reference sequence). J lost 4 bases, V lost 5 bases, and 6 bases had no gene match. The CDR3 protein is CASSPRTGANQPQHF. The CDR3 nucleotides are TGTGCCAGCAGTCCCCGGACAGGGGCAAATCAGCCCCAGCATTTT.

The chain carries TRBV30 and TRBJ2-3; D perhaps matches TRBD1 (5 bases). The V end lost 0 bases, the J end lost 3 bases, and 10 bases lay between the germline ends. Germline V gene data show CDR1 as GTSNPN and CDR2 as SVGIG (reference sequence). The length of the CDR3 is 14 residues. The CDR3 DNA reads as TGTGCCTGGAGTGTAGGGCCAGGGACAGATACGCAGTATTTT. Translated, it gives CAWSVGPGTDTQYF.

The CDR3 DNA sequence: TGTGCCAGCTCACCGGAAGACAGGCCCAGCACAGATACGCAGTATTTT. Translating gives CASSPEDRPSTDTQYF. This rearrangement joins TRBV18 to TRBJ2-3, with a tentative D call TRBD1 (6 bases). Germline CDR1 reads KGHSH; CDR2 reads LQKENI. CDR3 size: 16 residues. Trimming removed 3 bases from V and 0 bases from J, with 13 bases in between.

The V and J genes are TRBV5-1 and TRBJ1-5; tentative D call: TRBD1 (6 bases). CDR1 is SGHRS, CDR2 YFSETQ, per germline. The CDR3 has 14 amino acids. Trimming took 8 bases from V and 3 from J, leaving 15 bases between them. The CDR3 sequence is CARLPGATNQPQHF. The CDR3 DNA sequence: TGCGCCAGGCTCCCGGGGGCTACCAATCAGCCCCAGCATTTT.

The chain joins TRBV5-1 to TRBJ2-5; D gene ambiguous. The germline V gene encodes CDR1 SGHRS and CDR2 YFSETQ. Trimming removed 0 bases at V and 4 bases at J, with 13 bases between. The CDR3 length is 15 residues. As DNA, the CDR3 is TGCGCCAGCAGCTTGGAGGGTAGGATTTTAGAGACCCAGTACTTC. It yields the protein CASSLEGRILETQYF. Looking up the rest from reference TRBV5-1 and TRBJ2-5 gives the full variable domain: KAGVTQTPRYLIKTRGQQVTLSCSPISGHRSVSWYQQTPGQGLQFLFEYFSETQRNKGNFPGRFSGRQFSNSRSEMNVSTLELGDSALYLCASSLEGRILETQYFGPGTRLLVL.

The gene calls are TRBV5-1 and TRBJ1-2; D uncertain. V dropped 4 bases and J dropped 4 bases, with 20 bases sitting between them. The germline gives CDR1 SGHRS, CDR2 YFSETQ. The CDR3 consists of 16 residues. The CDR3 DNA sequence: TGCGCCAGCAGCCATAGACAAGTTTCCTACCTCTATGGCTACACCTTC. Protein sequence: CASSHRQVSYLYGYTF.

The chain couples TRBV2 to TRBJ2-7; D is possibly TRBD1 (5 bases). Germline V gives CDR1 SNHLY, CDR2 FYNNEI. There are 14 residues in the CDR3. Between the trimmed V and J ends, which lost 6 bases and 1 base, there was a span of 13 bases. The CDR3 here is CASSVGRESYEQYF. CDR3 bases: TGTGCCAGCAGCGTGGGCAGGGAATCCTACGAGCAGTACTTC.

This clone was counted a single time. This chain joins TRBV6-5 and TRBJ1-3, with a possible D match to TRBD1 (6 bases). This CDR3 is built from 15 residues. Germline V gene data show CDR1 as MNHEY and CDR2 as SVGAGI. Trimming removed 2 bases at V and 3 bases at J, with 11 bases between. The CDR3 loop is CASSYGGAGGNTIYF. In DNA, the CDR3 is TGTGCCAGCAGTTACGGGGGGGCGGGTGGAAACACCATATATTTT.

This clone occurred once. The V and J genes are TRBV29-1 and TRBJ2-1; 9 nucleotides match TRBD2. In germline, CDR1 is SQVTM, CDR2 ANQGSEA. The CDR3 consists of 11 residues. With V trimmed by 7 bases and J by 9 bases, 4 bases remained unmatched. The CDR3 is CSGGTSSEQFF. The CDR3 DNA sequence: TGCAGCGGGGGGACTAGCAGTGAGCAGTTCTTC.

J is TRBJ1-5 and V is TRBV28, with D unclear. The CDR3 has 15 residues. V shed 3 bases and J shed 0 bases, with 9 bases lying between them. Germline CDR1 reads MDHEN; CDR2 reads SYDVKM. In nucleotides, the CDR3 is TGTGCCAGCAGTTTTATGGCAGCTAGCAATCAGCCCCAGCATTTT. Its protein product is CASSFMAASNQPQHF.